This T cell receptor beta chain was found in a study of a mutant IDH1 vaccine in newly diagnosed glioma. Turning to the study itself: Patients got radiotherapy, temozolomide, or both beforehand, and most got both.

CDR1 is SEHNR, CDR2 FQNEAQ, per germline (reference sequence). The J segment lost 11 bases and the V segment lost 5 bases, leaving 15 bases of the junction unmatched. The CDR3 is 14 amino acids. Worth noting for this clone: Its target is unknown.

Time point defined: week 23, last vaccination. Doses comprised 300 ug of mutant IDH1 20-mer peptide each, plus topical imiquimod. Astrocytomas found in donors were new, WHO grade 3 or 4, IDH1-mutant and ATRX-lost. Profiled with immunoSEQ multiplex PCR; TCRdb holds only in-frame clones, not every one. The table records approximately 60,000 clones, 70% to 90% of them present only once. The sequenced sample was PBMCs, obtained from a glioma patient whose treatment included an IDH1 peptide vaccine. The receptor comes from a man under 40 with glioma. The chain uses TRBV7-9 and TRBJ2-7; 7 positions match TRBD1. In DNA, the CDR3 is TGTGCCAGCAGCCTGGCACCCCGGACAGGACCTGAGTACTTC. Amino acid sequence: CASSLAPRTGPEYF.